The subject of this entry is one TCR beta chain. Its specificity is unknown. These data are taken from a study of T cell responses to AZD1222 COVID-19 vaccine. Libraries were prepared by immunoSEQ multiplex PCR; TCRdb keeps only in-frame clonotypes and omits some of them. The repertoire consists of 150,000 or so clones, with over 80% occurring once and the leading ten covering 3% to 4%. General study results and limits: All repertoire sampling was performed exclusively after the peak T cell response. Clonal diversity was possibly underestimated, and white British individuals and females predominated among donors. Only a handful of AZD1222 recipients were seropositive at baseline.

Analyses pooled second doses at about 4 or about 12 weeks. The TCR was taken from an adult who received the AZD1222 COVID-19 vaccine. The sample here was peripheral blood, taken 28 days after the second AZD1222 dose.

Here the CDR3 DNA reads TGTGCCAGCAGTGAGGTGATTGGCTACACCTTC. It codes for CASSEVIGYTF. This rearrangement joins TRBV6-1 to TRBJ1-2; no clear D gene. Germline V CDR1 and CDR2: MNHNS, SASEGT. The CDR3 covers 11 residues. Trimming pared 3 bases from V and 7 bases from J, leaving 6 bases between.